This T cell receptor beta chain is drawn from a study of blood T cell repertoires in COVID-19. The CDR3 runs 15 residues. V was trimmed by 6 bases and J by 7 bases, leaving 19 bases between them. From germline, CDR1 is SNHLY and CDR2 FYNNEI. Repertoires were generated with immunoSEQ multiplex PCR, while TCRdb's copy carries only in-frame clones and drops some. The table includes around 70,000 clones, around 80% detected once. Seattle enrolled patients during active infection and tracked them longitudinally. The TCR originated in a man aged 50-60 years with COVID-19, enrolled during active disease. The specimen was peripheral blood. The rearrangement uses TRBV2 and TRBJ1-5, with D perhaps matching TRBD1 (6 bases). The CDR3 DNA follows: TGTGCCAGCAGGAGAACAGGGAGTTTCGGGCAGCCCCAGCATTTT. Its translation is CASRRTGSFGQPQHF.